Following are 22 T cell receptor beta chains from one sample sequenced in a study of esophageal squamous cell carcinoma under preoperative chemotherapy. As to time point: after preoperative PTX-NDP chemotherapy. TCRdb re-called the PCR reads with MiXCR, one entry per CDR3 protein. The sample has around 9,300 distinct CDR3 sequences; over 40% are singletons. Collection took place from a patient given preoperative chemotherapy. All receptors come from a human donor with esophageal squamous cell carcinoma. The donor label of this sample is uncertain.

The CDR3 region is CASSHGQANTGELFF. The CDR3 DNA is TGTGCCAGCAGCCACGGACAGGCGAACACCGGGGAGCTGTTTTTT. The chain couples TRBV6-1 to TRBJ2-2, with TRBD1 matching 7 bases. The CDR3 length is 15 residues. The germline CDR1 and CDR2 sequences are MNHNS and SASEGT. The V segment lost 6 bases and the J segment 0 bases; nucleotides outside the gene matches: 4.

J is TRBJ2-1 and V is TRBV6-1, with 7 bases matching TRBD2. In germline, CDR1 is MNHNS, CDR2 SASEGT. The CDR3 spans 11 residues. Trimming removed 11 bases from V and 10 bases from J; junction bases left unmatched: 8. DNA for the CDR3: TGTGCCGGGCGGAGGGAGGGCGAGCAGTTCTTC. Protein product: CAGRREGEQFF.

The chain couples TRBV10-1 to TRBJ2-3; 10 nucleotides match TRBD2. Germline trimming cut 0 bases from V and 4 bases from J; bases unmatched to any gene: 4. CDR1 is WNHNN, CDR2 SYGVQD, per germline (reference sequence). The CDR3 spans 16 residues. CDR3: CASSESRAGGPDTQYF. CDR3 coding DNA: TGCGCCAGCAGTGAGTCAAGAGCGGGAGGGCCAGATACGCAGTATTTT.

Ten or more counts support this clonotype. The chain has TRBV6-1 and TRBJ2-5; TRBD2 matches 8 bases. The ends lost 6 bases at V and 11 bases at J; junction bases unmatched: 17. The CDR3 runs 15 residues. Per the germline V gene, CDR1 is MNHNS and CDR2 is SASEGT. In DNA form, the CDR3 reads TGTGCCAGCAGGACTCCGGGGGGGGGGGGCGATGAGCAGTACTTC. It specifies CASRTPGGGGDEQYF.

This clonotype came up a few times. A junction boundary mismatches the germline segment, possibly from a read error. The chain couples TRBV5-4 to TRBJ2-7; no reliable D call. Germline V gene lookup returns CDR1 SGHNT and CDR2 YYREEE (reference sequence). This CDR3 spans 13 amino acids. CDR3 sequence: CASSPPEGVATKF. The CDR3, as DNA: TGTGCCAGCAGCCCCCCAGAAGGAGTAGCTACTAAATTC.

In its sample, this clonotype was seen many times. This sequence joins TRBV12-3 or TRBV12-4 and TRBJ2-1; a weak D match, TRBD1 (6 bases). The V end lost 4 bases, the J end lost 8 bases, and 9 bases lay between the germline ends. The CDR3 length is 12 residues. The CDR3 loop reads CASSYRTDEQFF. The CDR3 nucleotides are TGTGCCAGCAGTTACAGGACAGATGAGCAGTTCTTC.

This clonotype turned up a few times. The chain combines TRBV6-1 with TRBJ2-5, with 9 bases identical to TRBD2. CDR3 length: 15 amino acids. Germline V CDR1 and CDR2: MNHNS, SASEGT. After removal of 8 bases from V and 6 bases from J, the junction contained 13 bases not matched to a gene. CDR3 loop: CASATSGDRGKTQYF. CDR3 DNA sequence: TGTGCCAGCGCGACTAGCGGAGACCGGGGGAAGACCCAGTACTTC.

The V call is TRBV7-6, the J call TRBJ2-5; D gene ambiguous. CDR3 length: 13 amino acids. V was clipped by 2 bases and J by 11 bases, with 15 bases between them. Germline V lookup: CDR1 SGHVS, CDR2 FNYEAQ. This CDR3 is CASSLSGLNEQYF. In DNA, the CDR3 is TGTGCCAGCAGCTTATCAGGATTAAATGAGCAGTACTTC. The full variable domain, with the rest looked up from reference TRBV7-6 and TRBJ2-5, is GAGVSQSPRYKVTKRGQDVALRCDPISGHVSLYWYRQALGQGPEFLTYFNYEAQQDKSGLPNDRFSAERPEGSISTLTIQRTEQRDSAMYRCASSLSGLNEQYFGPGTRLLVL.

V is TRBV27 and J is TRBJ2-5, with D perhaps being TRBD1 or TRBD2 (6 bases each). CDR1 MNHEY and CDR2 SMNVEV come from the germline V gene (reference sequence). The CDR3 contains 17 residues. Trimming shortened V by 5 bases and J by 11 bases, and 30 bases separated the two germline ends. In DNA form, the CDR3 reads TGTGCCAGCAGTCCTGGGGTGGGGGGCTCAGCCTACAATGAGCAGTACTTC. It specifies CASSPGVGGSAYNEQYF.

A word on this clonotype: One junction end does not reproduce the germline sequence, and a read error may be involved. This sequence joins TRBV6-1 and TRBJ2-3; a weak D match, TRBD2 (5 bases). Germline V gene data show CDR1 as MNHNS and CDR2 as SASEGT. There are 13 residues in the CDR3. CDR3 in DNA: TGTGCCAGGGGGTTCGGGGTCACAAATACGCAGTATTTT. It translates to CARGFGVTNTQYF.

The chain couples TRBV19 to TRBJ2-5; 9 bases map to TRBD1. The CDR3 sequence is 16 residues long. CDR1 LNHDA and CDR2 SQIVND come from the germline V gene (reference sequence). V was clipped by 3 bases and J by 11 bases; unmatched bases: 16. The DNA for the CDR3 is TGTGCCAGTAGTATCGGCCGGGACAGGGACTACAATGAGCAGTACTTC. It specifies CASSIGRDRDYNEQYF.

This clonotype was detected ten times or more. This rearrangement joins TRBV6-1 to TRBJ1-4; weak D call: TRBD1 (6 bases). Trimming cost V 3 bases and J 7 bases, with 12 bases left between them. The germline V gene has CDR1 MNHNS and CDR2 SASEGT. The CDR3 consists of 14 residues. CDR3 residues: CASSDPGGGEKLFF. The DNA of the CDR3 is TGTGCCAGCAGTGACCCGGGAGGGGGTGAAAAACTGTTTTTT.

The rearrangement joins TRBV6-1 to TRBJ2-5; D could derive from TRBD1 or TRBD2 (6 bases each). The germline V gene encodes CDR1 MNHNS and CDR2 SASEGT. V gave up 4 bases and J gave up 5 bases, with 11 bases separating them. This CDR3 comprises 13 residues. The CDR3: CASSGGTRETQYF. CDR3 DNA: TGTGCCAGCAGTGGCGGGACACGGGAGACCCAGTACTTC.

Many counts were recorded for this clonotype. As DNA, the CDR3 is TGTGCCACCTCGTTAGCGGGAGGTGGGGAGCTGTTTTTT. Translated, it gives CATSLAGGGELFF. This chain connects TRBV6-1 to TRBJ2-2; 10 positions match TRBD2. Trimming took 10 bases from V and 8 from J; bases not matched to a gene: 7. This CDR3 spans 13 amino acids. CDR1 MNHNS and CDR2 SASEGT come from the germline V gene.

J is TRBJ2-2 and V is TRBV6-1, with 8 positions matching TRBD1. Germline CDR1 is MNHNS and CDR2 is SASEGT. This CDR3 is 13 amino acids long. The V segment lost 10 bases and the J segment 4 bases; nucleotides outside the gene matches: 5. CDR3 DNA: TGTGCCACGCAGGGGGCATTCACCGGGGAGCTGTTTTTT. This sequence encodes CATQGAFTGELFF.

This clonotype has just a few counts. This chain uses TRBV5-1 with TRBJ2-5, with TRBD1 matching over 10 bases. Germline values: CDR1 SGHRS, CDR2 YFSETQ. V dropped 7 bases and J dropped 2; count of bases not matched to a gene: 5. The CDR3 loop spans 14 amino acids. CDR3 amino acids: CASGTGEGQETQYF. CDR3 DNA sequence: TGCGCCAGCGGGACAGGGGAAGGGCAAGAGACCCAGTACTTC.

This clonotype was observed at least ten times. At one end, the junction sequence differs from germline, possibly due to a read error. This chain links TRBV6-5 with TRBJ1-4; the D gene is possibly TRBD1 (6 bases). This CDR3 has 15 residues. The germline CDR1 and CDR2 sequences are MNHEY and SVGAGI. In DNA form, the CDR3 reads TGTGCCAGCAGTGACTCGGACAGTTTGAGTCAAAAACTGTTTTTT. Its protein is CASSDSDSLSQKLFF.

Concerning this clonotype itself: The junction shows a germline mismatch at one end, possibly a read error. This chain connects TRBV6-1 to TRBJ2-3; possibly TRBD2 for D (5 bases). Germline values: CDR1 MNHNS, CDR2 SASEGT. This CDR3 spans 15 amino acids. CDR3 sequence: CASSEGVRGKNTQYF. CDR3 DNA sequence: TGTGCCAGCAGTGAGGGTGTGAGAGGGAAAAATACGCAGTATTTC.

This clonotype is deemed large. The chain is built from TRBV6-1 and TRBJ2-1, with D possibly being TRBD2 (5 bases). The germline V and J ends were trimmed by 0 bases and 12 bases, with 18 bases remaining between them. Looked up from germline, CDR1 is MNHNS and CDR2 is SASEGT. The CDR3 is 15 residues long. CDR3 region: CASSEALQALVGQFF. The DNA of the CDR3 is TGTGCCAGCAGTGAAGCGCTTCAAGCACTAGTCGGGCAGTTCTTC.

Regarding this clonotype: A read error may explain this, as a much larger clone is one base away. The chain joins TRBV11-2 to TRBJ2-1, with D tentatively TRBD2 (6 bases). Trimming took 2 bases from V and 10 from J, leaving 21 bases between them. The CDR3 sequence is 16 residues long. Germline V gene sequence: CDR1 SGHAT, CDR2 FQNNGV. For the CDR3, the DNA is TGTGCCAGCAGCTTACGGGTCACGGGAGTGAGTAGCGAGCAGTTCTTC. It specifies CASSLRVTGVSSEQFF.

As to this clonotype: One end of the junction is discordant with germline, which a read error may explain. The chain uses TRBV6-1 and TRBJ2-1, with D possibly called TRBD1 or TRBD2 (5 bases each). CDR3 length: 16 residues. Looked up from germline, CDR1 is MNHNS and CDR2 is SASEGT. Written as DNA, the CDR3 is TGTGCCAGTGCCCTTTTTGGGGGACGGGACGCAGAGACGCAGTATTTC. It encodes CASALFGGRDAETQYF.

About this clonotype itself: One end of the junction does not line up with germline, which may come from a read error. The chain uses TRBV7-7 and TRBJ2-5; 15 bases fit TRBD2. There are 18 residues in the CDR3. Germline V lookup: CDR1 SSHAT, CDR2 FNYEAQ (reference sequence). The CDR3 DNA sequence: TGTGCTAGCAGCACAGGACTAGCGGGAGGGTTCCCCTACAATGAGCAGTACTTC. This encodes CASSTGLAGGFPYNEQYF.